A single sample is the source of the 11 T cell receptor beta chains below, sequenced in a study of blood T cell repertoires in COVID-19. Assay used: immunoSEQ multiplex PCR; TCRdb lists only in-frame clones, some missing. The sample consists of 29,000 or so clones, 80% to 90% of them appearing once. Input material: peripheral blood. These receptors all stem from a human donor in a cohort sampled during active COVID-19.

The chain joins TRBV4-1 to TRBJ2-5; 14 bases are a match to TRBD2. Germline trimming cut 7 bases from V and 2 bases from J; bases unmatched to any gene: 12. Germline V gives CDR1 MGHRA, CDR2 YSYEKL. The CDR3 covers 18 residues. This CDR3 reads CASKNRVGTSGGQETQYF. The CDR3 DNA is TGCGCCAGCAAAAACAGGGTCGGGACTAGCGGGGGACAAGAGACCCAGTACTTC.

The chain joins TRBV6-1 to TRBJ2-3; the D gene is possibly TRBD2 (6 bases). This CDR3 is 17 amino acids long. CDR1 MNHNS and CDR2 SASEGT come from the germline V gene. The ends were cut back, 0 bases at V and 1 base at J, with 14 bases in the middle. This CDR3 reads CASSEAWRAAGTDTQYF. The CDR3 DNA sequence: TGTGCCAGCAGTGAAGCTTGGAGGGCGGCGGGCACAGATACGCAGTATTTT.

The chain employs TRBV6-6 and TRBJ2-3; D not certain. The CDR3 sequence is 12 residues long. Germline CDR1 reads MNHNY; CDR2 reads SVGAGI (reference sequence). Trimming took off 5 bases at V and 2 bases at J, with 5 bases between the two ends. CDR3 coding DNA: TGTGCCAGCAGTCGGGCCACAGATACGCAGTATTTT. Translated: CASSRATDTQYF.

This chain connects TRBV6-2 or TRBV6-3 to TRBJ1-5; 11 bases line up with TRBD1. Unmatched junction bases numbered 14, after V lost 2 bases and J lost 2 bases. The germline CDR1 and CDR2 sequences are MNHEY and SVGEGT. The CDR3 has 20 residues. The CDR3 here is CASSYLRPGTGGRGNQPQHF. DNA of the CDR3: TGTGCCAGCAGTTACCTCCGTCCCGGGACAGGGGGGCGAGGCAATCAGCCCCAGCATTTT.

The V call is TRBV28, the J call TRBJ1-2, with a tentative D call TRBD1 (5 bases). CDR1 MDHEN and CDR2 SYDVKM come from the germline V gene. The CDR3 length is 14 residues. V lost 2 bases and J lost 5, with 12 bases in between. CDR3 nucleotide sequence: TGTGCCAGCAGTTTAGGGCAGGGAGGGTATGGCTACACCTTC. Amino acids: CASSLGQGGYGYTF.

This clone was seen a handful of times. The chain links TRBV4-1 to TRBJ1-2; 9 bases line up with TRBD1. The CDR3 runs to 15 residues. Germline CDR1 and CDR2: MGHRA and YSYEKL. Germline trimming cut 2 bases from V and 7 bases from J; bases unmatched to any gene: 8. The CDR3 protein is CASSQYKDRGGGYTF. For the CDR3, the DNA is TGCGCCAGCAGCCAATACAAGGACAGGGGCGGTGGCTACACCTTC.

The V gene is TRBV6-5, the J gene TRBJ2-1; 7 positions match TRBD2. J lost 15 bases, V lost 4 bases, and 9 bases had no gene match. Germline values: CDR1 MNHEY, CDR2 SVGAGI. The CDR3 consists of 12 residues. CDR3 nucleotide sequence: TGTGCCAGCAGTTTCTCAGGACTAGAACCGTTCTTC. Protein sequence: CASSFSGLEPFF.

This clone appeared a single time. The chain combines TRBV18 with TRBJ2-1, with 12 bases that match TRBD2. The ends lost 6 bases at V and 4 bases at J; junction bases unmatched: 4. Germline V gene sequence: CDR1 KGHSH, CDR2 LQKENI. CDR3 size: 15 residues. The DNA for the CDR3 is TGTGCCAGCTCCCTAGCGGGGGGGACGTACAATGAGCAGTTCTTC. Its protein product is CASSLAGGTYNEQFF. The full variable domain, with the rest looked up from reference TRBV18 and TRBJ2-1, is NAGVMQNPRHLVRRRGQEARLRCSPMKGHSHVYWYRQLPEEGLKFMVYLQKENIIDESGMPKERFSAEFPKEGPSILRIQQVVRGDSAAYFCASSLAGGTYNEQFFGPGTRLTVL.

The chain joins TRBV6-5 to TRBJ1-4, with D perhaps matching TRBD1 (5 bases). Germline V gene data show CDR1 as MNHEY and CDR2 as SVGAGI. This CDR3 comprises 16 residues. Trimming pared 0 bases from V and 11 bases from J, leaving 19 bases between. CDR3 in amino acids: CASSYSVDSRRGKLFF. The CDR3 DNA follows: TGTGCCAGCAGTTACTCGGTCGACAGCCGACGAGGCAAACTGTTTTTT.

The chain has TRBV7-6 and TRBJ2-1, with 9 nucleotides matching TRBD2. CDR1 is SGHVS, CDR2 FNYEAQ, per germline. V lost 0 bases, J lost 5 bases, and 5 bases stayed unmatched. This CDR3 spans 16 amino acids. The CDR3 region is CASSLAGGGGHNEQFF. CDR3 coding DNA: TGTGCCAGCAGCTTAGCAGGCGGGGGGGGCCACAATGAGCAGTTCTTC.

This chain uses TRBV6-5 with TRBJ2-1; 7 nucleotides line up with TRBD2. After removal of 0 bases from V and 5 bases from J, the junction contained 7 bases not matched to a gene. Germline V gene sequence: CDR1 MNHEY, CDR2 SVGAGI. The CDR3 covers 16 residues. The CDR3 region is CASSYSGGGYHNEQFF. As DNA, the CDR3 is TGTGCCAGCAGTTACTCAGGCGGGGGTTACCACAATGAGCAGTTCTTC.